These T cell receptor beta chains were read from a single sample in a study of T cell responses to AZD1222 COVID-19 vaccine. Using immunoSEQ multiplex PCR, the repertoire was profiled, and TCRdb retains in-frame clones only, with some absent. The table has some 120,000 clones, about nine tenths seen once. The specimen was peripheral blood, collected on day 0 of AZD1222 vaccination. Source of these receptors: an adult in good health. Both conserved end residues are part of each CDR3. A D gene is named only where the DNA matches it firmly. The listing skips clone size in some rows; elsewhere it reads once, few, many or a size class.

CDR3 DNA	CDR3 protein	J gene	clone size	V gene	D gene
TGTGCCAGCTCACCCCGCACCCAGGCTAGCGGAACCTACAATGAGCAGTTCTTC	CASSPRTQASGTYNEQFF	TRBJ2-1	.	TRBV18	TRBD2
TGTGCCAGCAGCTTCGAACTAGATTCTGGAAATGAGCAGTTCTTC	CASSFELDSGNEQFF	TRBJ2-1	medium-sized	TRBV7-2	.
TGTGCCAGCAGAGCAGGGGTCGAGCAGTACTTC	CASRAGVEQYF	TRBJ2-7	.	TRBV27	.
TGTGCCAGCAGGGGAACAGGGGGCGGAAAACTGTTTTTT	CASRGTGGGKLFF	TRBJ1-4	.	TRBV28	TRBD1
TGTGCCAGCAGTTTTAGCAGATCGGCAACTAATGAAAAACTGTTTTTT	CASSFSRSATNEKLFF	TRBJ1-4	.	TRBV6-5	.
TGTGCCAGCTCACCACCGGGGGGGTTTGTAGATGAGCAGTTCTTC	CASSPPGGFVDEQFF	TRBJ2-1	.	TRBV18	TRBD2
TGTGCCAGCAGTTACCCCACTAGCATTTACACCGGGGAGCTGTTTTTT	CASSYPTSIYTGELFF	TRBJ2-2	.	TRBV6-2/TRBV6-3	.
TGTGCCAGCAGTTTATCGAGTTGGCAGGAAGCCTACAATGAGCAGTTCTTC	CASSLSSWQEAYNEQFF	TRBJ2-1	.	TRBV27	.
TGCGCCAGCAGCAGGGGGACAGGGGTCGTCGAAAAACTGTTTTTT	CASSRGTGVVEKLFF	TRBJ1-4	.	TRBV5-1	TRBD1
TGTGCCAGCAGCCAAGATGCCCAGGGGTGGTATGAGCAGTTCTTC	CASSQDAQGWYEQFF	TRBJ2-1	.	TRBV4-2	.
TGTGCCAGCAGTTTCCTGGGTTATACCTACGAGCAGTACTTC	CASSFLGYTYEQYF	TRBJ2-7	.	TRBV28	.
TGTGCCAGCAGGTCCGGGACACCTCACCGTGTAAACACCATATATTTT	CASRSGTPHRVNTIYF	TRBJ1-3	.	TRBV5-5	.
TGCGCCAGCAGCCAAGAGACCGACGGGCAACTGTTTTTT	CASSQETDGQLFF	TRBJ1-4	.	TRBV4-3	.
TGTGCCAGCAGTTTACTACAGGGGGCTTCCTACGAGCAGTACTTC	CASSLLQGASYEQYF	TRBJ2-7	.	TRBV28	TRBD1
TGTGCCAGTAGTAGCGGGACAGGGTGGAGCACTGAAGCTTTCTTT	CASSSGTGWSTEAFF	TRBJ1-1	.	TRBV19	TRBD1
TGCGCCAGCAGCCAAGATCTACAGGGAGAGACCCAGTACTTC	CASSQDLQGETQYF	TRBJ2-5	.	TRBV4-3	.
TGTGCCAGCAGTGACAGGGTGGGTGGCTACACCTTC	CASSDRVGGYTF	TRBJ1-2	.	TRBV6-4	.
TGCGCCAGCAGCCAAGATCGGAAGGGCCCTAAATATGGCTACACCTTC	CASSQDRKGPKYGYTF	TRBJ1-2	few	TRBV4-3	.
TGTGCCAGCAGCCGACAGGTTGGGGAAAAACTGTTTTTT	CASSRQVGEKLFF	TRBJ1-4	.	TRBV6-2/TRBV6-3	.
TGTGCCAGCAGTACCCGGGACACAAATCAGCCCCAGCATTTT	CASSTRDTNQPQHF	TRBJ1-5	.	TRBV6-5	.
TGCGCCAGCAGTGAGCAGGGGGTGCTAAACGGATACAATGAGCAGTTCTTC	CASSEQGVLNGYNEQFF	TRBJ2-1	.	TRBV10-2	TRBD1
TGTGCCAGTAGTATGGAGGAGAGTTATGAGCAGTTCTTC	CASSMEESYEQFF	TRBJ2-1	.	TRBV19	.
TGCAGCGGCGGACAGGGGGCAGAGGAAAAACTGTTTTTT	CSGGQGAEEKLFF	TRBJ1-4	.	TRBV29-1	TRBD1
TGTGCCAGCAGTCGCAGCTCCGGGACTAGATTCTACAATGAGCAGTTCTTC	CASSRSSGTRFYNEQFF	TRBJ2-1	.	TRBV28	TRBD2
TGCGCCAGCAGTGAGTCGATGGCAGGGCCATGGTATTTT	CASSESMAGPWYF	TRBJ1-5	.	TRBV10-1	.
TGTGCCAGTAGTAACCGGGGGGGCGCAACCGATACGCAGTATTTT	CASSNRGGATDTQYF	TRBJ2-3	.	TRBV19	TRBD2
TGTGCCAGCAGTTTATCGATAGGGAACACCAACTATGGCTACACCTTC	CASSLSIGNTNYGYTF	TRBJ1-2	.	TRBV27	.
TGTGCCTGGGTAGCGGGAGGCACAGATACGCAGTATTTT	CAWVAGGTDTQYF	TRBJ2-3	.	TRBV30	TRBD2
TGTGCCAGCAGCTTGGCAGGGGGACGGGATGGCTACACCTTC	CASSLAGGRDGYTF	TRBJ1-2	.	TRBV5-8	TRBD1